Listed below are T cell receptor beta chains from one sample, sequenced in a study of radiation and T cells in renal cell carcinoma. The protocol was immunoSEQ multiplex PCR, while the TCRdb copy is restricted to in-frame clones and leaves out a portion. Altogether roughly 61,000 clones are present, about 80% being singletons, with the ten largest covering approximately 7%. The sequencing used blood, collected from a patient whose treatment included radiotherapy and nephrectomy. These receptors were obtained from a man between 60 and 75 years old with renal cell carcinoma. The CDR3 runs from the conserved cysteine through the conserved F or W. The order of the fields is clone size, V gene, J gene, D gene, CDR3 DNA, CDR3 protein. A D gene is named only where the DNA matches it firmly. The size field is filled for only some rows; it gives once, few, many or a size class.

>NA|TRBV4-3|TRBJ2-6|TRBD1
TGCGCCAGCAGCCGAGATTGGGACAGGAGGCCTGGGGCCAACGTCCTGACTTTC
CASSRDWDRRPGANVLTF
>NA|TRBV7-2|TRBJ1-1|NA
TGTGCCAGCAGCTTAGAAGTTGGAGCTGAAGCTTTCTTT
CASSLEVGAEAFF
>NA|TRBV7-2|TRBJ2-3|TRBD2
TGTGCCAGCAGCTTACTAGCGGGGGAGGTCACAGATACGCAGTATTTT
CASSLLAGEVTDTQYF
>NA|TRBV6-4|TRBJ1-1|NA
TGTGCCAGCAGTGAGCGGACAGACATGAACACTGAAGCTTTCTTT
CASSERTDMNTEAFF
>NA|TRBV5-6|TRBJ1-4|NA
TGTGCCAGCAGCTTGGCCGGGACGCCTGCAACTAATGAAAAACTGTTTTTT
CASSLAGTPATNEKLFF
>NA|TRBV7-2|TRBJ2-5|TRBD2
TGTGCCAGCAGCCCATCTTGGACTAGCAAAGAGACCCAGTACTTC
CASSPSWTSKETQYF
>NA|TRBV7-9|TRBJ2-5|TRBD2
TGTGCCAGCAGCTTAGTTAGCGGGGGTCAGTGGACCCAGTACTTC
CASSLVSGGQWTQYF
>NA|TRBV27|TRBJ1-1|NA
TGTGCCAGCAGCCTGACGACCCTTCCGCAAGAAGCTTTCTTT
CASSLTTLPQEAFF
>NA|TRBV7-2|TRBJ1-2|NA
TGTGCCAGCAGCTTACAGGGATCCCTGGCTAACTATGGCTACACCTTC
CASSLQGSLANYGYTF
>NA|TRBV6-1|TRBJ1-2|NA
TGTGCCAGCAGAGCAGGGGTTGAGGTCTATGGCTACACCTTC
CASRAGVEVYGYTF
>NA|TRBV9|TRBJ1-1|TRBD1
TGTGCCAGCAGCGTGACAGGGGGGACTGAAGCTTTCTTT
CASSVTGGTEAFF
>NA|TRBV19|TRBJ2-2|NA
TGTGCCAGTAGTGTGACAGCTATAAACACCGGGGAGCTGTTTTTT
CASSVTAINTGELFF
>NA|TRBV12-5|TRBJ2-2|NA
TGTGCTAGTGTTCTAGACGGGGAGCTGTTTTTT
CASVLDGELFF
>few|TRBV11-2|TRBJ1-2|NA
TGTGCCAGCAGCCTAGAATACAGCAGCTATGGCTACACCTTC
CASSLEYSSYGYTF
>NA|TRBV6-1|TRBJ2-1|TRBD2
TGTGCCAGCAGTGCCGCCCGGATCATTACTAGCGCGAATAACAATGAGCAGTTCTTC
CASSAARIITSANNNEQFF
>NA|TRBV5-1|TRBJ1-3|TRBD1
TGCGCCAGCAGCTACGCTCCGGGACAGGGGTTCTCTGGAAACACCATATATTTT
CASSYAPGQGFSGNTIYF
>NA|TRBV7-2|TRBJ2-3|NA
TGTGCCAGCAGCTCAGGTCTTACGCAGTATTTT
CASSSGLTQYF
>NA|TRBV4-2|TRBJ2-2|NA
TGTGCCAGCAGCCAAGAAATTCTGGAAAACACCGGGGAGCTGTTTTTT
CASSQEILENTGELFF
>few|TRBV13|TRBJ2-7|NA
TGTGCCAGCAGCTTAGCAAGCATCTACGAGCAGTACTTC
CASSLASIYEQYF
>few|TRBV4-3|TRBJ1-1|NA
TGCGCCAGCAGCCAAGAATCTCAGAACACTGAAGCTTTCTTT
CASSQESQNTEAFF
>NA|TRBV30|TRBJ2-7|NA
TGTGCCTGGAGTAAGCAGCAGGCCTACGAGCAGTACTTC
CAWSKQQAYEQYF